These T cell receptor beta chains were read from a single sample in a study of blood T cell repertoires in COVID-19. Produced via immunoSEQ multiplex PCR; TCRdb's table is partial and in-frame only. The data show about 320,000 clones, roughly nine tenths seen once. Source material: PBMCs or T cells enriched from blood (not recorded which). Receptor source: a man aged 55 to 69 who had recovered from COVID-19. Both conserved end residues are part of each CDR3. The D gene is left open where the match is weak. Clone sizes are given selectively: once, few, many, or a class where the clone is expanded.

d_call,clone_size,j_call,v_call,cdr3_nt,cdr3_aa
-,-,TRBJ1-4,TRBV30,TGTGCCTGGAGTCTGGGGGGGACCTCGGGGGAAAAACTGTTTTTT,CAWSLGGTSGEKLFF
TRBD1,-,TRBJ1-5,TRBV19,TGTGCCAGGCCGGGACAGGTGATATGTAGCAATCAGCCCCAGCATTTT,CARPGQVICSNQPQHF
TRBD1,-,TRBJ1-5,TRBV6-5,TGTGCCAGCAGCGCCGACAGGGTTAGCAATCAGCCCCAGCATTTT,CASSADRVSNQPQHF
-,-,TRBJ2-6,TRBV6-5,TGTGCCAGCAGTTACACTAGGACTATGGGGACCAACGTCCTGACTTTC,CASSYTRTMGTNVLTF
-,-,TRBJ1-6,TRBV2,TGTGCCAGCAGGGTGGGCTTTAATTCACCCCTCCACTTT,CASRVGFNSPLHF
TRBD1,once,TRBJ1-1,TRBV20-1,TGCAGTGCTAGTGCGACAGGGAAGTCTGAAGCTTTCTTT,CSASATGKSEAFF
-,-,TRBJ1-1,TRBV6-2/TRBV6-3,TGTGCCAGCAGTTACCCCGGGGGTCGTAGGACTGAAGCTTTCTTT,CASSYPGGRRTEAFF
TRBD2,-,TRBJ2-1,TRBV20-1,TGCAGTGCTAGTCCCCTAGCGGCCTACAATGAGCAGTTCTTC,CSASPLAAYNEQFF
-,-,TRBJ2-2,TRBV11-1,TGTGCCAGCAGCTTAGTCGGGGGGCTAGCGGACGGGGAGCTGTTTTTT,CASSLVGGLADGELFF
-,-,TRBJ2-1,TRBV12-3/TRBV12-4,TGTGCCAGCAGTTTACTAGCCCATGAGCAGTTCTTC,CASSLLAHEQFF
-,-,TRBJ1-1,TRBV5-1,TGCGCCAGCAGCTTAAGGACAGTCAACACTGAAGCTTTCTTT,CASSLRTVNTEAFF
TRBD2,-,TRBJ2-2,TRBV19,TGTGCCAGTAGTATAGAGGGACTAGCTTCCGGGGAGCTGTTTTTT,CASSIEGLASGELFF
-,-,TRBJ2-7,TRBV18,TGTGCCAGCTCGGGGGGACAGTTATACGAGCAGTACTTC,CASSGGQLYEQYF
TRBD1,-,TRBJ1-3,TRBV28,TGTGCCAGCAGTTTTGACAGGGGCTCTGGAAACACCATATATTTT,CASSFDRGSGNTIYF
-,-,TRBJ2-7,TRBV15,TGTGCCACCAGCAGAGGAATCACCCTAAGAGGGGAGGACGGCTACGAGCAGTACTTC,CATSRGITLRGEDGYEQYF
-,-,TRBJ1-5,TRBV10-2,TGCGCCAGCAGTGAGTCAGGGGCCAATCAGCCCCAGCATTTT,CASSESGANQPQHF
-,-,TRBJ1-4,TRBV15,TGTGCCACCAGCAGAGAAGGGGTTTTTGAAAAACTGTTTTTT,CATSREGVFEKLFF
TRBD2,-,TRBJ2-7,TRBV6-5,TGTGCCAGCAGTCGAAGCGGGAGTGCGGACGAGCAGTACTTC,CASSRSGSADEQYF
-,-,TRBJ2-3,TRBV7-8,TGTGCCAGCAGCTTTGTTTTTTCGGGGGAAAATACGCAGTATTTT,CASSFVFSGENTQYF
TRBD2,-,TRBJ2-7,TRBV11-3,TGTGCCAGCAGCTTAGGGCTAGCGGATAACTACGAGCAGTACTTC,CASSLGLADNYEQYF
-,-,TRBJ2-6,TRBV5-5,TGTGCCAGCAGCTTGGGGCAGTTCTCTGGGGCCAACGTCCTGACTTTC,CASSLGQFSGANVLTF
-,-,TRBJ1-1,TRBV18,TGTGCCAGCTCCCGCAGCCACAGGGAGAACACTGAAGCTTTCTTT,CASSRSHRENTEAFF
TRBD1,-,TRBJ1-1,TRBV5-8,TGTGCCAGCAGCTTAGGGACAGGGATCACTGAAGCTTTCTTT,CASSLGTGITEAFF
-,-,TRBJ2-2,TRBV5-4,TGTGCCAGCAGCTTGGGGCTAGTTACCACCGGGGAGCTGTTTTTT,CASSLGLVTTGELFF
TRBD1,-,TRBJ1-4,TRBV18,TGTGCCAGCTCACCGGCGACAGGGCCTAAAGAAAAACTGTTTTTT,CASSPATGPKEKLFF
-,-,TRBJ2-1,TRBV30,TGTGCCTGGAGTGTATTGTGGCGGGGGCAAACCTACAATGAGCAGTTCTTC,CAWSVLWRGQTYNEQFF